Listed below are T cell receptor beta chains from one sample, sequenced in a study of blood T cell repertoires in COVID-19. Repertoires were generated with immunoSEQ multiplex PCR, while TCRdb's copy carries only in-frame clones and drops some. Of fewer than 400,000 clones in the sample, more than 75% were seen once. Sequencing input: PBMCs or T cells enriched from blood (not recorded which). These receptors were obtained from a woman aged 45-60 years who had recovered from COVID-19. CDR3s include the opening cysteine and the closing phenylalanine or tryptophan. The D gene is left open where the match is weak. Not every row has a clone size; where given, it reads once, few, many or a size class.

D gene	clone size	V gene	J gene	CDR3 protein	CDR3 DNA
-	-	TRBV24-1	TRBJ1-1	CATSDLEGTNTEAFF	TGTGCCACCAGTGATTTAGAGGGTACTAACACTGAAGCTTTCTTT
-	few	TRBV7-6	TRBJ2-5	CASSLEAGERETQYF	TGTGCCAGCAGCTTAGAGGCAGGGGAGAGGGAGACCCAGTACTTC
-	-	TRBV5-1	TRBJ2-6	CASSFRRGTSVRLF	TGCGCCAGCAGCTTCCGGCGCGGGACCTCCGTTCGGCTGTTC
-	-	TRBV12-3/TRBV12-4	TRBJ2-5	CASSDTSRETQYF	TGTGCCAGCAGTGATACTAGCCGTGAGACCCAGTACTTC
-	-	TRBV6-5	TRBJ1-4	CASSYTRQAVRKLFF	TGTGCCAGCAGTTACACCCGACAGGCGGTTCGGAAACTGTTTTTT
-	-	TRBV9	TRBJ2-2	CASSVARQDTGELFF	TGTGCCAGCAGCGTAGCCCGACAGGACACCGGGGAGCTGTTTTTT
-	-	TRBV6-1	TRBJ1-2	CASSEARTNNYGYTF	TGTGCCAGCAGTGAAGCTCGGACAAATAACTATGGCTACACCTTC
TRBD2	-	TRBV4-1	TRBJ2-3	CASSPGLAGADTQYF	TGCGCCAGCAGCCCGGGACTAGCGGGGGCAGATACGCAGTATTTT
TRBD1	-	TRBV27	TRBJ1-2	CASSVYRGSYGYTF	TGTGCCAGCAGTGTATACAGGGGCAGCTATGGCTACACCTTC
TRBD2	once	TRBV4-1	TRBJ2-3	CASSLRGRGGGNTDTQYF	TGCGCCAGCAGCCTAAGAGGTCGCGGGGGTGGAAACACAGATACGCAGTATTTT
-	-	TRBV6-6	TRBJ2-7	CASSRALTELESYEQYF	TGTGCCAGCAGTCGCGCGTTGACAGAATTGGAGTCCTACGAGCAGTACTTC
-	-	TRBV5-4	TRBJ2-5	CASSLDNQETQYF	TGTGCCAGCAGCTTGGACAACCAAGAGACCCAGTACTTC
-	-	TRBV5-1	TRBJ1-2	CASSFRGVDGYTF	TGCGCCAGCAGCTTCCGGGGAGTTGACGGCTACACCTTC
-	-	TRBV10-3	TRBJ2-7	CASGDSYEQYF	TGTGCCTCAGGGGATTCCTACGAGCAGTACTTC
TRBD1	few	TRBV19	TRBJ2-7	CASSPQDRALHEQYF	TGTGCCAGTAGTCCGCAGGACAGGGCATTGCACGAGCAGTACTTC
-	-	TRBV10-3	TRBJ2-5	CAISERLDQETQYF	TGTGCCATCAGTGAGAGGCTAGACCAAGAGACCCAGTACTTC